This T cell receptor beta chain was observed in a study of T cell repertoires in cytomegalovirus infection (dated by TCRdb to between 2018 and 2020). About the investigation overall: The HLA type of each donor mattered for the analysis, because public TCR beta signatures pointed to carriage of CMV infection along with the matching HLA type. Broad study findings and their caveats: In both this cohort and an independent cohort of several hundred donors, the cumulative frequency of public TCR beta family members distinguished carriers of CMV infection plus the relevant HLA type. The ex vivo response was dominated by HLA-C-restricted CMV-specific TCR beta clonotypes, which also provided the single most frequent clonotype in two of eight donors.

These reads were obtained on an Illumina HiSeq 1500. The raw public data were reprocessed by TCRdb itself: fastp quality trimming at Q25, MiXCR clonotype calling, in-frame beta chains only. A single entry per CDR3 protein holds the most common genes and DNA from its merged rows. Present in this sample are about 100,000 distinct CDR3 sequences, around 22% of which were seen just once. The ten largest clones capture 35% to 50% of the sample. As for this clonotype: There is no known antigen for this receptor. This may stem from a read error, because a much larger clone lies one nucleotide away.

The CDR3 spans 13 residues, from the cysteine through the phenylalanine. Only the CDR3 region is kept as DNA, spanning 39 bases read in frame from base 1. Trimming costs V 5 bases and J 5 bases, and their ends lie 13 bases apart. CDR1 and CDR2, looked up from the germline V gene, are SQVTM and ANQGSEA. Sequenced sample: CD8+ T cells from PBMCs. The rearranged chain carries TRBV29-1 and TRBJ2-1, with an unclear D gene assignment. This TCR was recovered from a human donor in good health (CMV status not recorded). Some clones in this sample may be carry-over from other donors' samples. The nucleotide sequence is given as TGCAGCGTTCTCCCGTACAGCCACAATGAGCAGTTCTTC. It specifies CSVLPYSHNEQFF.